This T cell receptor beta chain derives from a study of T cells after yellow fever vaccination. Germline CDR1 reads MNHEY; CDR2 reads SMNVEV (reference sequence). The germline V and J ends were trimmed by 3 bases and 6 bases, with 11 bases remaining between them. The CDR3 is 13 residues long. Overall study findings and caveats: Reappearing after the booster were most of the clones from primary vaccination (96% CD4, approximately 89% CD8).

TCRdb called the 5' RACE reads again in MiXCR, with one record for every CDR3 protein. The repertoire includes just under 600,000 distinct CDR3 sequences, roughly 14% of them detected once, and over 11% sits in the top ten. With respect to this clonotype: The antigen is undetermined.

The chain joins TRBV27 to TRBJ1-2; possible D gene TRBD1, 5 bases. The sequence was collected from a man aged 25-45 years who received the YFV17D yellow fever vaccine. The sequencing used PBMCs, collected on the day of the yellow fever booster vaccination. The CDR3 sequence is CASSLLRGHGYTF. The CDR3 nucleotides are TGTGCCAGCAGTTTGTTAAGGGGTCATGGCTACACCTTC.